These 7 T cell receptor beta chains share one sample of origin, sequenced in a study of T cell clones after liver transplantation. Using immunoSEQ multiplex PCR, the repertoire was profiled, and TCRdb retains in-frame clones only, with some absent. The sample records about 75,000 clones, 80% to 90% being singletons. The sample was CD4+ T cells from blood, taken less than 50 months after liver transplant. These receptors were obtained from a human patient who received a liver transplant. Some T cells may have originated in the graft donor.

The genes are TRBV28 and TRBJ1-2, with D possibly TRBD1 on 5 matching bases. The CDR3 has 12 amino acids. In germline, CDR1 is MDHEN, CDR2 SYDVKM. V was clipped by 6 bases and J by 4 bases, with 9 bases between them. The CDR3 DNA sequence: TGTGCCAGCAGGGCCGGGGGCTATGGCTACACCTTC. Translation: CASRAGGYGYTF.

This clone came up once. The chain couples TRBV6-6 to TRBJ2-5; D assignment may be TRBD1 or TRBD2 (6 bases each). Germline values: CDR1 MNHNY, CDR2 SVGAGI (reference sequence). The CDR3 consists of 12 residues. V lost 8 bases and J lost 5, with 12 bases in between. CDR3 DNA: TGTGCCAGCGGGGGGCTAAGGGAGACCCAGTACTTC. It is translated as CASGGLRETQYF.

This clone was seen only a few times. The J gene is TRBJ2-3, the V gene TRBV7-2; 14 bases are shared with TRBD2. Germline-derived CDR1 and CDR2 are SGHTA and FQGNSA. The J segment lost 6 bases and the V segment lost 5 bases, leaving 7 bases of the junction unmatched. This CDR3 is 16 amino acids long. The CDR3 coding sequence is TGTGCCAGCAGCCCTCAGGGACTAGCGGGAGTCGATACGCAGTATTTT. Its translation: CASSPQGLAGVDTQYF.

The chain combines TRBV7-2 with TRBJ2-1, with 7 bases that match TRBD2. The CDR3 has 17 amino acids. Trimming cost V 4 bases and J 7 bases; bases outside gene matches: 16. Germline CDR1 and CDR2: SGHTA and FQGNSA. CDR3 DNA: TGTGCCAGCAGCTCAAACCAGCGGCGGGAGTGGGTGAATGAGCAGTTCTTC. Its protein is CASSSNQRREWVNEQFF.

The genes are TRBV9 and TRBJ2-3; 11 nucleotides align to TRBD2. Germline V gives CDR1 SGDLS, CDR2 YYNGEE. V lost 0 bases and J lost 6; bases outside the gene matches: 12. The CDR3 loop spans 18 amino acids. CDR3 nucleotide sequence: TGTGCCAGCAGCGTAGATGGGGCTAGCGGGGGGTTACTGGATACGCAGTATTTT. Translated: CASSVDGASGGLLDTQYF.

In DNA form, the CDR3 reads TGTGCCAGTAGCCGGGACCGAAACTCTGGAAACACCATATATTTT. Its translation is CASSRDRNSGNTIYF. V gene TRBV19 combines with J gene TRBJ1-3, with a tentative D call TRBD1 (5 bases). There are 15 residues in the CDR3. Trimming removed 6 bases from V and 0 bases from J, with 12 bases in between. Germline CDR1 reads LNHDA; CDR2 reads SQIVND (reference sequence).

The rearrangement uses TRBV9 and TRBJ2-3; 11 bases match TRBD2. The CDR3 consists of 16 residues. V was clipped by 1 base and J by 3 bases; unmatched bases: 4. Germline CDR1 is SGDLS and CDR2 is YYNGEE. CDR3 bases: TGTGCCAGCAGCGTAAATAGCGGGGGGGCGACAGATACGCAGTATTTT. Its translation is CASSVNSGGATDTQYF.